Each of the 14 T cell receptor beta chains below was sequenced from the same sample in a study of blood T cell repertoires in COVID-19. Libraries were prepared by immunoSEQ multiplex PCR; TCRdb keeps only in-frame clonotypes and omits some of them. The table has about 75,000 clones, roughly 78% seen once. The sample taken for sequencing was peripheral blood. The receptors originated from an elderly woman with active or convalescent COVID-19.

The gene calls are TRBV10-3 and TRBJ2-5; TRBD1 aligns across 7 bases. Germline CDR1 is ENHRY and CDR2 is SYGVKD. This CDR3 has 12 residues. The V gene end was trimmed by 4 bases and the J gene end by 4 bases; junction bases not matched to a gene: 0. Written as DNA, the CDR3 is TGTGCCATCAGTGGGACAGGAGAGACCCAGTACTTC. It encodes CAISGTGETQYF.

Note on this clone: A junction boundary mismatches the germline segment, possibly from a read error. The rearrangement joins TRBV29-1 to TRBJ2-1, with TRBD1 matching over 7 bases. Germline values: CDR1 SQVTM, CDR2 ANQGSEA. The CDR3 totals 11 residues. In nucleotides, the CDR3 is TGCAGCGTTGAAGGTGAAGGGGGCCCGATCTTC. It translates to CSVEGEGGPIF.

This clone appeared a few times. V usage is TRBV6-2 or TRBV6-3 and J usage is TRBJ2-1; possibly TRBD2 for D (5 bases). Germline CDR1 and CDR2: MNHEY and SVGEGT. The CDR3 covers 18 residues. The ends were cut back, 0 bases at V and 8 bases at J, with 23 bases in the middle. The chain's CDR3 is CASSYSISEPQAVDEQFF. The CDR3 DNA follows: TGTGCCAGCAGTTACTCGATTAGCGAACCTCAAGCGGTGGATGAGCAGTTCTTC.

In its sample, this clone was seen a few times. The chain recombines TRBV10-3 with TRBJ1-5, with D tentatively TRBD1 (6 bases). The CDR3 consists of 13 residues. Per the germline V gene, CDR1 is ENHRY and CDR2 is SYGVKD. Trimming took 5 bases from V and 3 from J, leaving 8 bases between them. The chain's CDR3 is CAISQGSNQPQHF. The CDR3 DNA reads TGTGCCATCAGTCAGGGGTCCAATCAGCCCCAGCATTTT.

The V and J genes are TRBV5-1 and TRBJ1-2; D gene uncertain. V dropped 4 bases and J dropped 4 bases, with 14 bases sitting between them. Per germline, CDR1 SGHRS and CDR2 YFSETQ. CDR3 length: 14 residues. The CDR3 region has the DNA TGCGCCAGCAGCATTGAGTTAAGTAGCTATGGCTACACCTTC. Its protein is CASSIELSSYGYTF.

The table lists this clone with a count of one. This chain links TRBV4-1 with TRBJ2-4; TRBD2 is a possible D gene (5 bases). The germline V and J ends were trimmed by 3 bases and 0 bases, with 12 bases remaining between them. Germline V CDR1 and CDR2: MGHRA, YSYEKL. The CDR3 has 16 residues. CDR3 loop: CASSHNLRGAKNIQYF. The CDR3 nucleotides are TGCGCCAGCAGCCATAATCTACGGGGAGCCAAAAACATTCAGTACTTC.

The table lists this clone with a count of one. The chain couples TRBV19 to TRBJ2-3; 9 nucleotides align to TRBD1. Germline values: CDR1 LNHDA, CDR2 SQIVND (reference sequence). The CDR3 is made up of 15 amino acids. After removal of 4 bases from V and 3 bases from J, the junction contained 5 bases not matched to a gene. CDR3 sequence: CASSRDRVRTDTQYF. CDR3 DNA: TGTGCCAGTAGTAGGGACAGGGTAAGGACAGATACGCAGTATTTT.

V is TRBV19 and J is TRBJ2-1, with 11 bases identical to TRBD2. The J segment lost 1 base and the V segment lost 5 bases, leaving 10 bases of the junction unmatched. The CDR3 spans 18 residues. The germline gives CDR1 LNHDA, CDR2 SQIVND (reference sequence). DNA for the CDR3: TGTGCCAGTAGTGCCCCGGGACTAGCGGCTTATTCCTACAATGAGCAGTTCTTC. Translated: CASSAPGLAAYSYNEQFF.

This rearrangement joins TRBV30 to TRBJ1-2, with D possibly being TRBD1 (5 bases). The V gene's germline CDR1 is GTSNPN and CDR2 SVGIG (reference sequence). The CDR3 contains 11 residues. Trimming removed 4 bases at V and 7 bases at J, with 10 bases between. The CDR3 protein is CAWTVGAGYTF. CDR3 bases: TGTGCCTGGACGGTTGGGGCTGGCTACACCTTC. The full variable domain, with the rest looked up from reference TRBV30 and TRBJ1-2, is SQTIHQWPATLVQPVGSPLSLECTVEGTSNPNLYWYRQAAGRGLQLLFYSVGIGQISSEVPQNLSASRPQDRQFILSSKKLLLSDSGFYLCAWTVGAGYTFGSGTRLTVV.

V is TRBV15 and J is TRBJ2-1; TRBD2 is a possible D gene (6 bases). V was clipped by 0 bases and J by 4 bases, with 13 bases between them. The CDR3 has 16 amino acids. The germline V gene encodes CDR1 LNHNV and CDR2 YYDKDF (reference sequence). CDR3 residues: CATSREGGKGYNEQFF. The CDR3 DNA reads TGTGCCACCAGCAGAGAAGGCGGGAAGGGGTACAATGAGCAGTTCTTC.

This clone was seen a handful of times. J is TRBJ2-1 and V is TRBV11-2, with 8 bases aligning to TRBD2. The V gene end was trimmed by 4 bases and the J gene end by 4 bases; junction bases not matched to a gene: 9. The CDR3 runs to 16 residues. Germline V lookup: CDR1 SGHAT, CDR2 FQNNGV. Here the CDR3 DNA reads TGTGCCAGCAGCTCTTACAAGCGGGGGCCGTACAATGAGCAGTTCTTC. This codes for CASSSYKRGPYNEQFF.

The chain links TRBV5-1 to TRBJ2-2, with 7 bases lining up with TRBD2. Germline assignment: CDR1 SGHRS and CDR2 YFSETQ. This CDR3 is built from 16 residues. V shed 0 bases, J shed 1 base, and the junction held 3 bases outside the gene matches. This CDR3 is CASSLVPSGNTGELFF. The CDR3 DNA sequence: TGCGCCAGCAGCTTGGTTCCTAGCGGGAACACCGGGGAGCTGTTTTTT.

The rearrangement links TRBV19 to TRBJ2-1, with D tentatively TRBD1 (6 bases). Germline CDR1 is LNHDA and CDR2 is SQIVND (reference sequence). V dropped 2 bases and J dropped 6 bases, with 14 bases sitting between them. The CDR3 is 15 amino acids. Here the CDR3 DNA reads TGTGCCAGTAGTATACAGGGGTTAATGGGCAATGAGCAGTTCTTC. Protein product: CASSIQGLMGNEQFF.

J is TRBJ2-7 and V is TRBV6-2 or TRBV6-3; 10 bases are a match to TRBD1. Unmatched junction bases numbered 9, after V lost 6 bases and J lost 1 base. This CDR3 comprises 16 residues. In germline, CDR1 is MNHEY, CDR2 SVGEGT. CDR3 amino acids: CASSPIRTGGSYEQYF. In nucleotides, the CDR3 is TGTGCCAGCAGCCCTATTCGGACAGGGGGTTCCTACGAGCAGTACTTC.